One and the same sample provided the 27 T cell receptor beta chains below, sequenced in a study of glioma-infiltrating T cells after dendritic cell vaccination (TCRdb year 2016). Library preparation employed the immunoSEQ multiplex PCR assay. TCRdb holds this immuneACCESS table with in-frame rearrangements only. Some clones are missing; in checked studies, unresolved V genes explain under half, and the rest has no known cause. The sample profile shows some 70,000 clones; approximately 85% of them were found once. The biggest ten clones account for around 9.6% of the sample. The material was blood, obtained before dendritic cell vaccination. All receptors derive from a human donor with glioblastoma.

CDR3 in DNA: TGTGCCAGCAGCCCCTTTTACACTGAAGCTTTCTTT. It yields the protein CASSPFYTEAFF. The V and J genes are TRBV5-8 and TRBJ1-1, with no clear D. The length of the CDR3 is 12 residues. Trimming stripped 4 bases from V and 3 bases from J, with 7 bases between. Looked up from germline, CDR1 is SGHTS and CDR2 is YDEGEE.

The V gene is TRBV6-1, the J gene TRBJ2-2, with D possibly being TRBD1 (5 bases). CDR1 is MNHNS and CDR2 is SASEGT in the germline V gene. Trimming took 4 bases from V and 0 from J, leaving 9 bases between them. The CDR3 totals 15 residues. The CDR3 DNA is TGTGCCAGCAGTGGTGGGGCAGCGAACACCGGGGAGCTGTTTTTT. Its translation is CASSGGAANTGELFF.

The chain combines TRBV18 with TRBJ1-1, with unresolved D. Trimming took off 3 bases at V and 10 bases at J, with 18 bases between the two ends. In germline, CDR1 is KGHSH, CDR2 LQKENI. There are 14 residues in the CDR3. In DNA, the CDR3 is TGTGCCAGCTCACCCCCCGATACAGAAAAAGGAGCTTTCTTT. Its protein product is CASSPPDTEKGAFF.

This chain uses TRBV11-3 with TRBJ2-7; 9 bases fit TRBD1. The germline CDR1 and CDR2 sequences are SGHNT and YENEEA. The CDR3 is 14 amino acids. Losses at the gene ends were 6 bases for V and 6 bases for J; bases not matched to a gene: 9. CDR3 coding DNA: TGTGCCAGCAGTCCTGACAGGGGGAGCCGCGAGCAGTACTTC. Encoded protein: CASSPDRGSREQYF.

V usage is TRBV5-1 and J usage is TRBJ2-7; maybe TRBD1 (5 bases). Germline-derived CDR1 and CDR2 are SGHRS and YFSETQ. This CDR3 is built from 15 residues. Between the trimmed V and J ends, which lost 0 bases and 2 bases, there was a span of 12 bases. CDR3 nucleotides: TGCGCCAGCAGCTTGGGGGGCAACAGTCCCTACGAGCAGTACTTC. This codes for CASSLGGNSPYEQYF.

The chain carries TRBV5-4 and TRBJ1-6; D gene unclear. With 3 bases removed from V and 6 bases from J, the gap between germline ends came to 19 bases. Germline values: CDR1 SGHNT, CDR2 YYREEE (reference sequence). The CDR3 has 17 amino acids. CDR3 sequence: CASSSGGRGRTNSPLHF. In DNA, the CDR3 is TGTGCCAGCAGCTCGGGAGGGCGGGGAAGAACTAATTCACCCCTCCACTTT.

This chain connects TRBV29-1 to TRBJ1-1, with D unresolved. From germline, CDR1 is SQVTM and CDR2 ANQGSEA. CDR3 length: 13 amino acids. CDR3 coding DNA: TGCAGTATCAAAGAGGGTGGGAACACTGAAGCTTTCTTT. Translation gives CSIKEGGNTEAFF. Filled out from reference TRBV29-1 and TRBJ1-1, the complete variable domain reads SAVISQKPSRDICQRGTSLTIQCQVDSQVTMMFWYRQQPGQSLTLIATANQGSEATYESGFVIDKFPISRPNLTFSTLTVSNMSPEDSSIYLCSIKEGGNTEAFFGQGTRLTVV.

This rearrangement joins TRBV18 to TRBJ2-7, with 11 bases identical to TRBD1. The V gene's germline CDR1 is KGHSH and CDR2 LQKENI. The CDR3 totals 17 residues. The trim removed 6 bases at V and 1 base at J, leaving 11 bases unmatched. The CDR3 sequence is CASSPVPGQGVSYEQYF. The CDR3 DNA reads as TGTGCCAGCTCCCCGGTCCCGGGACAGGGGGTTTCCTACGAGCAGTACTTC. The full variable domain, completed using reference TRBV18 and TRBJ2-7, is NAGVMQNPRHLVRRRGQEARLRCSPMKGHSHVYWYRQLPEEGLKFMVYLQKENIIDESGMPKERFSAEFPKEGPSILRIQQVVRGDSAAYFCASSPVPGQGVSYEQYFGPGTRLTVT.

V gene TRBV12-5 combines with J gene TRBJ1-1; D is ambiguous. The CDR3 extends over 15 amino acids. Germline CDR1 reads LGHNT; CDR2 reads FRNRAP. The V and J ends lost 4 bases and 1 base respectively, with 13 bases between them. The CDR3 DNA sequence: TGTGCTAGTGGTTCCTCCGGGATATCGAACACTGAAGCTTTCTTT. It codes for CASGSSGISNTEAFF.

The V call is TRBV19, the J call TRBJ1-5; D might be TRBD1 (6 bases). Trimming removed 3 bases at V and 1 base at J, with 10 bases between. Germline V CDR1 and CDR2: LNHDA, SQIVND (reference sequence). The CDR3 consists of 15 residues. This CDR3 is CASSMGARSNQPQHF. As DNA, the CDR3 is TGTGCCAGTAGTATGGGGGCCAGAAGCAATCAGCCCCAGCATTTT.

The V gene is TRBV10-1, the J gene TRBJ2-2; the match to TRBD1 covers 8 bases. CDR3 length: 18 amino acids. CDR1 and CDR2 (germline): WNHNN, SYGVQD (reference sequence). The trim removed 5 bases at V and 5 bases at J, leaving 16 bases unmatched. This CDR3 reads CASSPGQGVWGTTGELFF. CDR3 DNA: TGCGCCAGCAGTCCAGGACAGGGAGTTTGGGGAACAACCGGGGAGCTGTTTTTT.

The CDR3 DNA is TGTGCCAGCAGCTCCGCCGGGGGTAAGGGTTCTTCCGAGCAGTACTTC. It encodes CASSSAGGKGSSEQYF. The gene calls are TRBV7-9 and TRBJ2-7; perhaps TRBD2 as D (6 bases). CDR3 size: 16 residues. Germline V CDR1 and CDR2: SEHNR, FQNEAQ (reference sequence). Trimming took off 4 bases at V and 6 bases at J, with 22 bases between the two ends.

The chain combines TRBV29-1 with TRBJ2-3; 7 nucleotides align to TRBD1. V lost 6 bases to trimming and J lost 10 bases; unmatched junction nucleotides: 4. The CDR3 sequence is 10 residues long. Germline loops: CDR1 SQVTM, CDR2 ANQGSEA. The CDR3 DNA sequence: TGCAGCGTGGAACAGGGGTCGCAGTATTTT. It specifies CSVEQGSQYF.

This chain joins TRBV19 and TRBJ2-7; maybe TRBD1 (7 bases). This CDR3 is built from 14 residues. Germline V gives CDR1 LNHDA, CDR2 SQIVND (reference sequence). Deletions cut 5 bases from V and 2 bases from J, with 13 bases between. CDR3 coding DNA: TGTGCCAGTAGTTTCCAGGGGGGTCCCTACGAGCAGTACTTC. Its translation is CASSFQGGPYEQYF.

The J gene is TRBJ2-1, the V gene TRBV6-1; D ambiguous. V shed 8 bases and J shed 4 bases, with 12 bases lying between them. CDR3 length equals 13 residues. The V gene's germline CDR1 is MNHNS and CDR2 SASEGT. The CDR3 sequence: CASGLTDYNEQFF. CDR3 bases: TGTGCCAGCGGGCTAACAGATTACAATGAGCAGTTCTTC.

The gene calls are TRBV7-2 and TRBJ2-5; D may be TRBD2 (6 bases). This CDR3 contains 15 residues. Looked up from germline, CDR1 is SGHTA and CDR2 is FQGNSA. Trimming took off 4 bases at V and 1 base at J, with 13 bases between the two ends. In DNA form, the CDR3 reads TGTGCCAGCAGCTCCACTCTGGGGGGCCAAGAGACCCAGTACTTC. Residues: CASSSTLGGQETQYF.

V usage is TRBV2 and J usage is TRBJ1-5; 9 bases fit TRBD1. The CDR3 sequence is 14 residues long. The V gene's germline CDR1 is SNHLY and CDR2 FYNNEI. The trim removed 7 bases at V and 2 bases at J, leaving 3 bases unmatched. The CDR3 region is CASTNRGRNQPQHF. As DNA, the CDR3 is TGTGCCAGCACCAACAGGGGGCGCAATCAGCCCCAGCATTTT.

This clone was recorded once. The chain has TRBV19 and TRBJ1-2; a possible D gene is TRBD1 (5 bases). Germline loops: CDR1 LNHDA, CDR2 SQIVND (reference sequence). Trimming removed 5 bases at V and 2 bases at J, with 9 bases between. The CDR3 sequence is 13 residues long. The CDR3 region has the DNA TGTGCCAGTAGTTTTACAGGCAACTATGGCTACACCTTC. It codes for CASSFTGNYGYTF. The whole variable domain, remainder taken from reference TRBV19 and TRBJ1-2, is DGGITQSPKYLFRKEGQNVTLSCEQNLNHDAMYWYRQDPGQGLRLIYYSQIVNDFQKGDIAEGYSVSREKKESFPLTVTSAQKNPTAFYLCASSFTGNYGYTFGSGTRLTVV.

This clone came up a few times. The rearrangement uses TRBV25-1 and TRBJ1-1; D unclear. The CDR3 runs 13 residues. Per the germline V gene, CDR1 is MGHDK and CDR2 is SYGVNS. V was clipped by 3 bases and J by 11 bases, with 16 bases between them. The chain's CDR3 is CASSDLDGIRAFF. CDR3 DNA: TGTGCCAGCAGTGATCTTGACGGGATCCGGGCTTTCTTT.

Here the CDR3 reads CASSSLQGGLTLHF. The CDR3 DNA reads TGTGCCAGCAGTTCCTTGCAGGGTGGTTTGACCCTCCACTTT. The chain couples TRBV2 to TRBJ1-6; a weak D match, TRBD1 (5 bases). This CDR3 comprises 14 residues. The V end lost 5 bases, the J end lost 14 bases, and 19 bases lay between the germline ends. Germline values: CDR1 SNHLY, CDR2 FYNNEI.

This clone is classed as medium-sized. The chain recombines TRBV27 with TRBJ2-1; 7 nucleotides agree with TRBD2. This CDR3 contains 15 residues. Trimming at V came to 7 bases and at J to 7 bases, leaving 13 bases not matched to a gene. Germline loops: CDR1 MNHEY, CDR2 SMNVEV (reference sequence). CDR3 in amino acids: CASTPRGGISNEQFF. The CDR3 coding sequence is TGTGCCAGCACCCCTCGCGGGGGAATTTCGAATGAGCAGTTCTTC.

This clone came up a few times. The chain uses TRBV7-2 and TRBJ2-7; 7 nucleotides line up with TRBD2. This CDR3 contains 14 residues. Germline V gene data show CDR1 as SGHTA and CDR2 as FQGNSA. V lost 5 bases and J lost 4; bases outside the gene matches: 8. The chain's CDR3 is CASSPGGSVYEQYF. CDR3 nucleotide sequence: TGTGCCAGCAGCCCGGGGGGAAGCGTATACGAGCAGTACTTC.

The gene calls are TRBV19 and TRBJ1-1; 7 bases fit TRBD1. V trimming: 4 bases; J trimming: 1 base; junction bases outside the gene matches: 3. The CDR3 is made up of 14 amino acids. Germline-derived CDR1 and CDR2 are LNHDA and SQIVND (reference sequence). CDR3 sequence reads: CASSTPGGNTEAFF. The DNA for the CDR3 is TGTGCCAGTAGTACTCCAGGGGGGAACACTGAAGCTTTCTTT.

This chain joins TRBV5-1 and TRBJ2-7; 8 bases fit TRBD2. CDR3 length equals 15 residues. Losses at the gene ends were 0 bases for V and 3 bases for J; bases not matched to a gene: 5. The germline CDR1 and CDR2 sequences are SGHRS and YFSETQ. Written as DNA, the CDR3 is TGCGCCAGCAGCTTGGGCTCAGCGGGGGTCTACGAGCAGTACTTC. Protein sequence: CASSLGSAGVYEQYF.

The V gene is TRBV7-2, the J gene TRBJ2-3, with 12 bases matching TRBD2. V trimming: 5 bases; J trimming: 1 base; junction bases outside the gene matches: 4. Germline V CDR1 and CDR2: SGHTA, FQGNSA. The CDR3 length is 16 residues. CDR3 bases: TGTGCCAGCAGCACCCGGACTAGCGGGGGCACAGATACGCAGTATTTT. Amino acids: CASSTRTSGGTDTQYF.

The rearrangement joins TRBV27 to TRBJ2-7; D is ambiguous. The length of the CDR3 is 13 residues. V was shortened by 5 bases and J by 4 bases, with 12 bases between the two germline ends. Germline V gene data show CDR1 as MNHEY and CDR2 as SMNVEV (reference sequence). CDR3 sequence (DNA): TGTGCCAGCAGTCCCCAGATGTATTACGAGCAGTACTTC. Translation: CASSPQMYYEQYF.

This chain connects TRBV2 to TRBJ1-2; maybe TRBD1 (5 bases). The V end was cut by 7 bases, the J end by 7 bases, with 7 bases between. Germline CDR1 SNHLY, CDR2 FYNNEI. The CDR3 is 10 residues long. The CDR3 coding sequence is TGTGCCAGCAAGGGGTCTGGCTACACCTTC. It yields the protein CASKGSGYTF.